This T cell receptor (beta chain) was captured by sequencing in a study of blood T cells in healthy people across ages. Findings of the study overall: The recorded TCR beta diversity per million T cells decreased in a roughly linear manner with age. Nothing was known about donor CMV status, and this possibly confounded expanded clonotype changes.

The table lists this clonotype with a few counts. What it binds is not known. The total RNA that was extracted per sample amounted to at least 5.5 micrograms. For the second PCR, which ran for about 7 to 11 cycles, a sample-barcoded 5' primer and a J-beta primer mix were used. From the 5' RACE reads, TCRdb called clonotypes with MiXCR, one entry per CDR3 protein. The table has around 1,700,000 distinct CDR3 sequences, 28% seen once. CDR1 SGHRS and CDR2 YFSETQ come from the germline V gene. This CDR3 is built from 17 residues. V lost 0 bases to trimming and J lost 3 bases; unmatched junction nucleotides: 9.

Sequencing was carried out using blood. The sequence was collected from a woman aged 30 to 39 in good health. The rearrangement joins TRBV5-1 to TRBJ2-3; 8 positions match TRBD2. CDR3 bases: TGCGCCAGCAGCTTGGGGGTCGCAGCGGGGGTGACAGATACGCAGTATTTT. The encoded protein is CASSLGVAAGVTDTQYF.